This T cell receptor (beta chain) was sequenced in a study of PD-1 blockade in classical Hodgkin lymphoma. Study summary: Each patient was given nivolumab 3 mg/kg through a vein every 2 weeks.

Study outcomes and limitations: By C4D1, CD4+ diversity increased significantly, especially in complete responders. For complete responders, baseline diversity was comparable to that of newly diagnosed patients.

Comments on this clone: The target antigen is unknown.

Sequencing was performed with immunoSEQ multiplex PCR; in TCRdb, only in-frame clones are kept and a portion is missing. Among roughly 40,000 clones, about 77% were seen once, and the ten largest hold 30% to 45%. Time point in this sample: cycle 4 day 1 (C4D1), after more than five weeks of nivolumab. Every single patient, without exception, relapsed after autologous stem cell transplantation, and brentuximab vedotin exposure varied. This CDR3 has 15 residues. Germline V gene lookup returns CDR1 ENHRY and CDR2 SYGVKD. Trimming shortened V by 4 bases and J by 0 bases, and 10 bases separated the two germline ends.

Sample: peripheral blood mononuclear cells (PBMCs), taken before the fourth cycle of nivolumab. The chain joins TRBV10-3 to TRBJ1-5, with a tentative D call TRBD1 (6 bases). The origin of this receptor is a human donor with classical Hodgkin lymphoma. In DNA, the CDR3 is TGTGCCATCAGTGTGGGACAAAGTAGCAATCAGCCCCAGCATTTT. Amino acid sequence: CAISVGQSSNQPQHF.